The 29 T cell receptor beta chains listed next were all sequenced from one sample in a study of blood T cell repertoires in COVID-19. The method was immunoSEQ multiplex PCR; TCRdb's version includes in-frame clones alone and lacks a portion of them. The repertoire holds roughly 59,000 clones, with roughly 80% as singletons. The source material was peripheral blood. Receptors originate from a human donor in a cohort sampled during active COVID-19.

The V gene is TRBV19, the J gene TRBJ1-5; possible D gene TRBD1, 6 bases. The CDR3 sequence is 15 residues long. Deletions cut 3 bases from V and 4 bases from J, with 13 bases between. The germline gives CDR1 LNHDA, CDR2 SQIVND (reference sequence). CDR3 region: CASSIEATGNQPQHF. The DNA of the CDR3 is TGTGCCAGTAGTATCGAGGCAACAGGGAATCAGCCCCAGCATTTT. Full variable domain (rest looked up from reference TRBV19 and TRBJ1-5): DGGITQSPKYLFRKEGQNVTLSCEQNLNHDAMYWYRQDPGQGLRLIYYSQIVNDFQKGDIAEGYSVSREKKESFPLTVTSAQKNPTAFYLCASSIEATGNQPQHFGDGTRLSIL.

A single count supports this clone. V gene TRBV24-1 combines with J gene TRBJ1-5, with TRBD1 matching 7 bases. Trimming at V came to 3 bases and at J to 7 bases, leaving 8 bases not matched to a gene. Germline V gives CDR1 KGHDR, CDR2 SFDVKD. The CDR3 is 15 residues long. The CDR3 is CATSDPRQGEQPQHF. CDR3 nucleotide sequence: TGTGCCACCAGTGATCCCCGACAGGGAGAACAGCCCCAGCATTTT.

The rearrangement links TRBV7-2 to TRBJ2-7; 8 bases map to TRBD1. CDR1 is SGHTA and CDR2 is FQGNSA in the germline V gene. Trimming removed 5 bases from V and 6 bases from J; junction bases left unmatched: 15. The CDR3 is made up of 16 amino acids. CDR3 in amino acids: CASSPLGGTGSSEQYF. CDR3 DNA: TGTGCCAGCAGCCCCCTCGGAGGGACAGGTTCGAGCGAGCAGTACTTC. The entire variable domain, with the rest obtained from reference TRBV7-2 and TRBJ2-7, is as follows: GAGVSQSPSNKVTEKGKDVELRCDPISGHTALYWYRQSLGQGLEFLIYFQGNSAPDKSGLPSDRFSAERTGGSVSTLTIQRTQQEDSAVYLCASSPLGGTGSSEQYFGPGTRLTVT.

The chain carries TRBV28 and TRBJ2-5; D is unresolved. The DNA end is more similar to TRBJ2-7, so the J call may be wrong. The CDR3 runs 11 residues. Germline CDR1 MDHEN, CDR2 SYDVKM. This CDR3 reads CASSLKSEQYF. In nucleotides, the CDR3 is TGTGCCAGCAGTTTAAAAAGCGAGCAGTACTTC.

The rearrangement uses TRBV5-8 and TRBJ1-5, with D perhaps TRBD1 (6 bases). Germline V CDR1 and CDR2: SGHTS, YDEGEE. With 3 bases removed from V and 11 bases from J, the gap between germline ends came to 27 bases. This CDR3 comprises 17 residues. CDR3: CASSSHGGPGGEGAQHF. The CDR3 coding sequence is TGTGCCAGCAGCTCCCATGGGGGGCCGGGGGGTGAGGGCGCCCAGCATTTT.

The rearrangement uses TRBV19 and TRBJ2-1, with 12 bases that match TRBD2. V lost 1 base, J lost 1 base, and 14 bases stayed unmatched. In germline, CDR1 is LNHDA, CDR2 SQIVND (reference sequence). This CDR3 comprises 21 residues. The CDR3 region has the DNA TGTGCCAGTAGTATAGGGAGAGAAGGGCTAGCGGGAGGGCCATCCTACAATGAGCAGTTCTTC. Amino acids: CASSIGREGLAGGPSYNEQFF.

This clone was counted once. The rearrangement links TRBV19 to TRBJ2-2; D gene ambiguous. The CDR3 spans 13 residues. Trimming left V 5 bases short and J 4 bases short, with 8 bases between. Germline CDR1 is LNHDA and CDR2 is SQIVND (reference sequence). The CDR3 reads CASSPDITGELFF. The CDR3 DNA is TGTGCCAGTAGTCCAGACATCACCGGGGAGCTGTTTTTT.

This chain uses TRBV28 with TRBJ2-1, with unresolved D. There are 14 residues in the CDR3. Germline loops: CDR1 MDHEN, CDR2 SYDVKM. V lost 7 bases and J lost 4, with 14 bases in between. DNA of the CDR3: TGTGCCAGCACGCTTTATCCCGGGTACAATGAGCAGTTCTTC. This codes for CASTLYPGYNEQFF.

CDR3 residues: CASSLVAEQFF. The CDR3 coding sequence is TGTGCCAGTAGTCTAGTGGCTGAGCAGTTCTTC. The J gene is TRBJ2-1, the V gene TRBV19; D remains unclear. The CDR3 extends over 11 amino acids. V shed 5 bases and J shed 9 bases, with 8 bases lying between them. Germline V gene sequence: CDR1 LNHDA, CDR2 SQIVND (reference sequence). Supplemented by reference TRBV19 and TRBJ2-1, the full variable domain reads DGGITQSPKYLFRKEGQNVTLSCEQNLNHDAMYWYRQDPGQGLRLIYYSQIVNDFQKGDIAEGYSVSREKKESFPLTVTSAQKNPTAFYLCASSLVAEQFFGPGTRLTVL.

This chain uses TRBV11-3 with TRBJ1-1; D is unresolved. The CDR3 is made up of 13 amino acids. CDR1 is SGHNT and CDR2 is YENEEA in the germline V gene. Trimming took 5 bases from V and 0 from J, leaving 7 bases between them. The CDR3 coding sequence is TGTGCCAGCAGCGTCACAGTGAACACTGAAGCTTTCTTT. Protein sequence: CASSVTVNTEAFF.

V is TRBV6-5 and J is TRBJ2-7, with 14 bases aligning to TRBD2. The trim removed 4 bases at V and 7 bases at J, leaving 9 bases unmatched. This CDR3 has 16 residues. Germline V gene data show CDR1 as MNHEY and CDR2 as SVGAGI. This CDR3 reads CASSFQTSGRAREQYF. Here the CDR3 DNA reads TGTGCCAGCAGTTTCCAGACTAGCGGGAGGGCCCGGGAGCAGTACTTC.

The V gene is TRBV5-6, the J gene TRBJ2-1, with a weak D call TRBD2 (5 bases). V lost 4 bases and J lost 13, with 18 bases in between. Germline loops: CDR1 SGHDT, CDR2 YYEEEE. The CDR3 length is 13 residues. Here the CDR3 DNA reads TGTGCCAGCAGCGTCCCGACTATGCGGTTCCAGTTCTTC. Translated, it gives CASSVPTMRFQFF.

DNA for the CDR3: TGTGCCACCAGCAGTGGCGGCCGACTGAGCTCCTACAATGAGCAGTTCTTC. Its translation is CATSSGGRLSSYNEQFF. This chain links TRBV15 with TRBJ2-1; D is undetermined. V lost 3 bases, J lost 0 bases, and 15 bases lay in between. The CDR3 is made up of 17 amino acids. Germline CDR1 LNHNV, CDR2 YYDKDF (reference sequence).

The CDR3 nucleotides are TGTGCCAGCAGACAGGGGACCGGGGAGCTGTTTTTT. This codes for CASRQGTGELFF. The chain combines TRBV6-5 with TRBJ2-2; TRBD1 matches 7 bases. In germline, CDR1 is MNHEY, CDR2 SVGAGI. V dropped 6 bases and J dropped 5; count of bases not matched to a gene: 0. The CDR3 spans 12 residues.

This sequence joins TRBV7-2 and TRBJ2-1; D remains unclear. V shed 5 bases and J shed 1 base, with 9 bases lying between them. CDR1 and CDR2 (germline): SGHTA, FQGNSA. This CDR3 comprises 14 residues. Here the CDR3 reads CASSVVVSYNEQFF. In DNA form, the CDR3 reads TGTGCCAGCAGCGTAGTCGTTTCCTACAATGAGCAGTTCTTC.

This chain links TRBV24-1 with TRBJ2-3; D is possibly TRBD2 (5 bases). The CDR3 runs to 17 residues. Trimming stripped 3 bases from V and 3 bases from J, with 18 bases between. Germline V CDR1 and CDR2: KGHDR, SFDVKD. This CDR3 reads CATSDNEGAKGTDTQYF. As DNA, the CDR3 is TGTGCCACCAGTGATAACGAGGGTGCGAAGGGTACAGATACGCAGTATTTT.

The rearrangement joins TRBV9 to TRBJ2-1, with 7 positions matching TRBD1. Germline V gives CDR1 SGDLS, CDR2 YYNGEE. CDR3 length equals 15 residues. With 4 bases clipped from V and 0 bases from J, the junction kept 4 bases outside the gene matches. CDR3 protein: CASSLQGSSYNEQFF. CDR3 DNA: TGTGCCAGCAGCCTACAGGGGAGCTCCTACAATGAGCAGTTCTTC.

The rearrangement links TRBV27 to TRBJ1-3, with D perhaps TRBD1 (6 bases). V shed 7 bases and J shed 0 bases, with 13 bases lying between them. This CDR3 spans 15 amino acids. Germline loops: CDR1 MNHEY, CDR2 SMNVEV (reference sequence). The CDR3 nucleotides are TGTGCCAGCACTCCGACAGGCCGCTCTGGAAACACCATATATTTT. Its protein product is CASTPTGRSGNTIYF.

CDR3 sequence reads: CASSETYSEVTYEQYF. CDR3 DNA sequence: TGTGCCAGCAGTGAAACCTACTCCGAAGTGACCTACGAGCAGTACTTC. The chain uses TRBV25-1 and TRBJ2-7; D ambiguous. The germline gives CDR1 MGHDK, CDR2 SYGVNS. Trimming left V 2 bases short and J 2 bases short, with 16 bases between. The CDR3 consists of 16 residues.

This CDR3 is CASQGAGGPHEQYF. The CDR3 nucleotides read TGTGCCAGCCAGGGCGCGGGAGGGCCACACGAGCAGTACTTC. The chain has TRBV28 and TRBJ2-7, with TRBD2 matching over 9 bases. The germline CDR1 and CDR2 sequences are MDHEN and SYDVKM. The V gene end was trimmed by 8 bases and the J gene end by 5 bases; junction bases not matched to a gene: 10. This CDR3 is built from 14 residues.

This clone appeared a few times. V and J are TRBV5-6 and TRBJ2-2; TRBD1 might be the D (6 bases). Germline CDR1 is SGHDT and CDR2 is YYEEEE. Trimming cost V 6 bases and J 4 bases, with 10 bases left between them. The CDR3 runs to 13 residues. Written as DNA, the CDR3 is TGTGCCAGCACCCCGACAGGCACCGGGGAGCTGTTTTTT. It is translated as CASTPTGTGELFF.

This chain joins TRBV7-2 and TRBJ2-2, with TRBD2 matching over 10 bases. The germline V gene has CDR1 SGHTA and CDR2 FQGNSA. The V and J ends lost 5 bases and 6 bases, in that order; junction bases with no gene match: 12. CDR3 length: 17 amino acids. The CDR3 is CASSPWSSGRWAGELFF. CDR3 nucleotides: TGTGCCAGCAGCCCGTGGAGTAGCGGGAGGTGGGCCGGGGAGCTGTTTTTT.

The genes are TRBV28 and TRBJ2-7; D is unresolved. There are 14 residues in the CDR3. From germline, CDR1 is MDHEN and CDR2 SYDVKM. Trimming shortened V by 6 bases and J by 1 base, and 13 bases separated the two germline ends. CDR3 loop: CASRLRRNSYEQYF. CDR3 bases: TGTGCCAGCAGGCTACGTCGCAATTCCTACGAGCAGTACTTC.

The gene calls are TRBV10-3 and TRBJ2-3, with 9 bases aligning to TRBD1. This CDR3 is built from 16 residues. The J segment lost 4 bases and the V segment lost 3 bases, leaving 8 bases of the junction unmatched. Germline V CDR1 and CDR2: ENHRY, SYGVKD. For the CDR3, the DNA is TGTGCCATCAGTGACCCTAGGACAGGGGTGGCAGATACGCAGTATTTT. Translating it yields CAISDPRTGVADTQYF.

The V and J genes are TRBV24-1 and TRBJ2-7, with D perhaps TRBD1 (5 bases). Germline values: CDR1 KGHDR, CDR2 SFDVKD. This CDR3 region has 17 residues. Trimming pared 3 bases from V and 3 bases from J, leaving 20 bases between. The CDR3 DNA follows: TGTGCCACCAGTGATCGCCCCAATCGAGACAGAAACTACGAGCAGTACTTC. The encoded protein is CATSDRPNRDRNYEQYF.

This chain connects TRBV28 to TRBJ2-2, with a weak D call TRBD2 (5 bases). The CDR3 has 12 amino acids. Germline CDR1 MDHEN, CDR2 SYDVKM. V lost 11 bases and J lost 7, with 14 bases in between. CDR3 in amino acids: CAARPGNGELFF. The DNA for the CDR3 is TGTGCCGCACGTCCGGGAAACGGGGAGCTGTTTTTT.

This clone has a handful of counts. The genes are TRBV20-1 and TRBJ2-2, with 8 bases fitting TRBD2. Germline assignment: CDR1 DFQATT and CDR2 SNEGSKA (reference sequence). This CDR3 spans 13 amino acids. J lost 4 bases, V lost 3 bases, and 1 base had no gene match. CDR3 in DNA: TGCAGTGCTAGTACTAGCGGCACCGGGGAGCTGTTTTTT. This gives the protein CSASTSGTGELFF.

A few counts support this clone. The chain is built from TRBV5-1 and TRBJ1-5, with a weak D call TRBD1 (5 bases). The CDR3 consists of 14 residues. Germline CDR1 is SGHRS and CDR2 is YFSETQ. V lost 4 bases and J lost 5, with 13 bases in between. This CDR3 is CASSPGAGYQPQHF. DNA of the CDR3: TGCGCCAGCAGCCCTGGGGCGGGGTATCAGCCCCAGCATTTT.

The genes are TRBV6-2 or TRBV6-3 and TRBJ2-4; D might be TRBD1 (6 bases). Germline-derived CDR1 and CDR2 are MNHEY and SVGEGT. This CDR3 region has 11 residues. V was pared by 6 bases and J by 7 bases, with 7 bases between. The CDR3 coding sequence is TGTGCCAGCAGCACAGGGAACATTCAGTACTTC. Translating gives CASSTGNIQYF.